The 22 T cell receptor beta chains listed next were all sequenced from one sample in a study of CD8+ T cells in alopecia areata. RNA was extracted and reverse transcribed into cDNA as the sequencing template. Here immunoSEQ multiplex PCR was the method, and the copy in TCRdb shows in-frame clones only, minus some. The data hold under 30,000 clones, with approximately 52% observed a single time. Sequencing used NKG2D-high CD8+ T cells sorted from blood. All receptors come from a human donor with alopecia areata.

The rearrangement links TRBV19 to TRBJ1-2; D call uncertain. This CDR3 has 16 amino acids. Germline V gives CDR1 LNHDA, CDR2 SQIVND (reference sequence). V lost 5 bases, J lost 4 bases, and 20 bases lay in between. The CDR3 region has the DNA TGTGCCAGTAGTCCCCGCTCAGTGAACCCTTCCTATGGCTACACCTTC. Translated, it gives CASSPRSVNPSYGYTF.

The chain has TRBV11-2 and TRBJ2-3; the D gene is possibly TRBD2 (6 bases). The CDR3 is 12 amino acids. V was trimmed by 5 bases and J by 5 bases, leaving 8 bases between them. In germline, CDR1 is SGHAT, CDR2 FQNNGV. CDR3 in DNA: TGTGCCAGCAGCCCCGGGGGAGATACGCAGTATTTT. Amino acid sequence: CASSPGGDTQYF.

This rearrangement joins TRBV15 to TRBJ1-2, with TRBD1 identical over 7 bases. Trimming cost V 2 bases and J 6 bases; bases outside gene matches: 6. CDR1 is LNHNV and CDR2 is YYDKDF in the germline V gene (reference sequence). This CDR3 has 14 residues. DNA for the CDR3: TGTGCCACCAGCAGAAACCTCGGACAGGATGGCTACACCTTC. Encoded protein: CATSRNLGQDGYTF. Full variable domain (missing parts from reference TRBV15 and TRBJ1-2): DAMVIQNPRYQVTQFGKPVTLSCSQTLNHNVMYWYQQKSSQAPKLLFHYYDKDFNNEADTPDNFQSRRPNTSFCFLDIRSPGLGDTAMYLCATSRNLGQDGYTFGSGTRLTVV.

This clone was detected a few times. This CDR3 is CASSLPGLSRDGYTF. The CDR3 nucleotides read TGTGCCAGCAGTCTTCCCGGACTGTCGCGGGATGGCTACACCTTC. The rearrangement joins TRBV28 to TRBJ1-2, with D hard to call. The CDR3 sequence is 15 residues long. Trimming pared 5 bases from V and 6 bases from J, leaving 19 bases between. Germline CDR1 is MDHEN and CDR2 is SYDVKM.

This clone was recorded once. V gene TRBV28 combines with J gene TRBJ2-7, with D tentatively TRBD1 or TRBD2 (5 bases each). Germline V gives CDR1 MDHEN, CDR2 SYDVKM. V shed 5 bases and J shed 3 bases, with 14 bases lying between them. This CDR3 region has 14 residues. The CDR3 reads CASSPGTDLYEQYF. The CDR3 nucleotides read TGTGCCAGCAGTCCCGGGACGGACCTCTACGAGCAGTACTTC.

Only a few counts were recorded for this clone. This rearrangement joins TRBV4-1 to TRBJ1-1, with TRBD1 matching over 7 bases. J was trimmed by 2 bases and V by 3 bases; bases with no gene match: 6. CDR1 is MGHRA, CDR2 YSYEKL, per germline. The CDR3 consists of 15 residues. For the CDR3, the DNA is TGCGCCAGCAGCCAGCAACAGGGGTTCAACACTGAAGCTTTCTTT. Protein: CASSQQQGFNTEAFF.

This clone was found a few times. The chain recombines TRBV5-5 with TRBJ2-1; 10 bases match TRBD2. The germline V gene encodes CDR1 SGHKS and CDR2 YYEKEE (reference sequence). Trimming removed 1 base from V and 4 bases from J; junction bases left unmatched: 5. The length of the CDR3 is 16 residues. The CDR3 sequence: CASSLSLAGGYNEQFF. The CDR3 DNA follows: TGTGCCAGCAGCTTGTCCTTAGCGGGAGGATACAATGAGCAGTTCTTC.

The chain employs TRBV27 and TRBJ2-2; the D gene could be TRBD1 or TRBD2 (5 bases each). Trimming shortened V by 4 bases and J by 8 bases, and 20 bases separated the two germline ends. Germline CDR1 MNHEY, CDR2 SMNVEV (reference sequence). This CDR3 comprises 16 residues. The CDR3 is CASSSSVTGPTGELFF. CDR3 sequence (DNA): TGTGCCAGCAGTTCTAGTGTCACGGGACCCACGGGGGAGCTGTTTTTT.

This chain connects TRBV11-2 to TRBJ2-5; 10 positions match TRBD2. Germline V gene lookup returns CDR1 SGHAT and CDR2 FQNNGV. Losses at the gene ends were 3 bases for V and 5 bases for J; bases not matched to a gene: 9. CDR3 size: 16 residues. The CDR3 DNA follows: TGTGCCAGCAGCTTTTTAGGTCTAGCGGGAGACGAGACCCAGTACTTC. Protein product: CASSFLGLAGDETQYF.

Only a few counts were recorded for this clone. The chain has TRBV7-6 and TRBJ2-1; TRBD2 matches 10 bases. In germline, CDR1 is SGHVS, CDR2 FNYEAQ. V trimming: 1 base; J trimming: 0 bases; junction bases outside the gene matches: 6. This CDR3 has 18 residues. CDR3: CASSLDRIAGGSYNEQFF. The DNA of the CDR3 is TGTGCCAGCAGCTTAGATAGGATAGCGGGAGGCTCCTACAATGAGCAGTTCTTC.

The rearrangement joins TRBV11-2 to TRBJ2-1; D gene ambiguous. The germline V gene encodes CDR1 SGHAT and CDR2 FQNNGV. V lost 1 base and J 6 bases, leaving 16 bases between the germline ends. This CDR3 has 16 residues. CDR3 in amino acids: CASSLVALTHSNEQFF. Here the CDR3 DNA reads TGTGCCAGCAGCTTAGTTGCACTAACGCACAGCAATGAGCAGTTCTTC.

CDR3 DNA sequence: TGTGCCAGCAGGCTACAGGGTATGAACACTGAAGCTTTCTTT. It codes for CASRLQGMNTEAFF. The chain has TRBV6-5 and TRBJ1-1; D is perhaps TRBD1 (6 bases). This CDR3 spans 14 amino acids. V was cut by 6 bases and J by 0 bases, with 11 bases left in between. The germline V gene encodes CDR1 MNHEY and CDR2 SVGAGI.

The gene calls are TRBV2 and TRBJ2-4; 8 nucleotides agree with TRBD2. The CDR3 consists of 12 residues. Germline V gene data show CDR1 as SNHLY and CDR2 as FYNNEI. The V and J ends lost 7 bases and 10 bases, in that order; junction bases with no gene match: 6. CDR3 DNA sequence: TGTGCCAGCACCGAACGGGGGGGGATTCAGTACTTC. This codes for CASTERGGIQYF.

J is TRBJ2-5 and V is TRBV7-6; D call uncertain. CDR1 and CDR2 from the germline V gene are SGHVS and FNYEAQ. V was shortened by 5 bases and J by 7 bases, with 11 bases between the two germline ends. The CDR3 spans 12 residues. The DNA for the CDR3 is TGTGCCAGCAGCAATAGTGCGGCGACCCAGTACTTC. Its translation is CASSNSAATQYF.

The J gene is TRBJ2-3, the V gene TRBV10-3, with a weak D call TRBD1 (5 bases). Trimming cost V 0 bases and J 2 bases, with 9 bases left between them. The length of the CDR3 is 15 residues. Germline V gene sequence: CDR1 ENHRY, CDR2 SYGVKD. The CDR3 is CAISESMGPTDTQYF. DNA for the CDR3: TGTGCCATCAGTGAGTCGATGGGGCCCACAGATACGCAGTATTTT.

This clone was observed once. J is TRBJ1-1 and V is TRBV2, with D hard to call. Trimming shortened V by 7 bases and J by 8 bases, and 8 bases separated the two germline ends. This CDR3 region has 10 residues. Germline lookup yields CDR1 SNHLY and CDR2 FYNNEI. The chain's CDR3 is CASISGEAFF. Written as DNA, the CDR3 is TGTGCCAGCATTTCGGGGGAAGCTTTCTTT.

This clone has a handful of counts. This chain links TRBV29-1 with TRBJ1-3, with 7 bases matching TRBD1. V lost 6 bases to trimming and J lost 2 bases; unmatched junction nucleotides: 4. The germline CDR1 and CDR2 sequences are SQVTM and ANQGSEA. CDR3 length: 13 residues. The CDR3 DNA follows: TGCAGCGTCCCGACAGGGACTGGAAACACCATATATTTT. This translates into CSVPTGTGNTIYF. Based on the CDR3 plus reference TRBV29-1 and TRBJ1-3, the full variable domain is SAVISQKPSRDICQRGTSLTIQCQVDSQVTMMFWYRQQPGQSLTLIATANQGSEATYESGFVIDKFPISRPNLTFSTLTVSNMSPEDSSIYLCSVPTGTGNTIYFGEGSWLTVV.

In this sample, this clone turned up a few times. This chain connects TRBV7-8 to TRBJ2-3; no reliable D call. Trimming removed 3 bases at V and 0 bases at J, with 7 bases between. Germline CDR1 is SGHVS and CDR2 is FQNEAQ. This CDR3 comprises 14 residues. The CDR3 DNA sequence: TGTGCCAGCAGCTTCAGATACAGCACAGATACGCAGTATTTT. Its translation: CASSFRYSTDTQYF.

The chain recombines TRBV5-5 with TRBJ2-1, with 14 bases identical to TRBD2. This CDR3 is 15 amino acids long. Germline V CDR1 and CDR2: SGHKS, YYEKEE (reference sequence). The junction had 7 bases not matched to a gene; V was cut back by 4 bases and J by 10 bases. CDR3 amino acids: CASSPGLAGVNEQFF. The CDR3 DNA reads as TGTGCCAGCAGCCCGGGACTAGCGGGAGTTAACGAGCAGTTCTTC.

This clone was picked up a small number of times. This sequence joins TRBV2 and TRBJ1-1, with D uncertain. CDR1 SNHLY and CDR2 FYNNEI come from the germline V gene. The CDR3 has 13 residues. Trimming shortened V by 0 bases and J by 8 bases, and 10 bases separated the two germline ends. Here the CDR3 DNA reads TGTGCCAGCAGTGAAGCGCCTTCCAGCGAAGCTTTCTTT. The encoded protein is CASSEAPSSEAFF.

This chain joins TRBV7-8 and TRBJ2-7; no definite D call. V was shortened by 2 bases and J by 9 bases, with 14 bases between the two germline ends. Germline V gene sequence: CDR1 SGHVS, CDR2 FQNEAQ. This CDR3 has 13 residues. CDR3 loop: CASSLSTAVGQYF. CDR3 nucleotide sequence: TGTGCCAGCAGCTTAAGTACGGCAGTAGGGCAGTACTTC.

Concerning this clone: One junction end disagrees with the germline gene, perhaps due to a read error. V usage is TRBV12-5 and J usage is TRBJ1-1; 7 positions agree with TRBD1. The length of the CDR3 is 12 residues. The germline CDR1 and CDR2 sequences are LGHNT and FRNRAP. CDR3 region: CASGIGTAETFF. In nucleotides, the CDR3 is TGTGCTAGTGGTATAGGGACAGCTGAAACTTTCTTT.